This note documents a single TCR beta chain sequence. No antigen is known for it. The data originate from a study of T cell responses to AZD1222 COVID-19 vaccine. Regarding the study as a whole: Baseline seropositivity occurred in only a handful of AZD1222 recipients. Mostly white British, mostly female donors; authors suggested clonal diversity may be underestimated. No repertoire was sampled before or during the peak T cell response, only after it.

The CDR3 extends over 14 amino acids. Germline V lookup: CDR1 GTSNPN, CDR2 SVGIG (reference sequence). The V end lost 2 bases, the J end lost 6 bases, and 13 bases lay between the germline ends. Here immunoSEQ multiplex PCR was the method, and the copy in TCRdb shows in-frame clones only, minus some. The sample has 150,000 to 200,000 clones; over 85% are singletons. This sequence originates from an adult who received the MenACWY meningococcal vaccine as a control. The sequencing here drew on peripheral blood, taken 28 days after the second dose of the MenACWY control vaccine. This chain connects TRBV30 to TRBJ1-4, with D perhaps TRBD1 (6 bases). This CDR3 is CAWSRTVNYEKLFF. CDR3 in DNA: TGTGCCTGGAGTAGGACAGTCAATTATGAAAAACTGTTTTTT.